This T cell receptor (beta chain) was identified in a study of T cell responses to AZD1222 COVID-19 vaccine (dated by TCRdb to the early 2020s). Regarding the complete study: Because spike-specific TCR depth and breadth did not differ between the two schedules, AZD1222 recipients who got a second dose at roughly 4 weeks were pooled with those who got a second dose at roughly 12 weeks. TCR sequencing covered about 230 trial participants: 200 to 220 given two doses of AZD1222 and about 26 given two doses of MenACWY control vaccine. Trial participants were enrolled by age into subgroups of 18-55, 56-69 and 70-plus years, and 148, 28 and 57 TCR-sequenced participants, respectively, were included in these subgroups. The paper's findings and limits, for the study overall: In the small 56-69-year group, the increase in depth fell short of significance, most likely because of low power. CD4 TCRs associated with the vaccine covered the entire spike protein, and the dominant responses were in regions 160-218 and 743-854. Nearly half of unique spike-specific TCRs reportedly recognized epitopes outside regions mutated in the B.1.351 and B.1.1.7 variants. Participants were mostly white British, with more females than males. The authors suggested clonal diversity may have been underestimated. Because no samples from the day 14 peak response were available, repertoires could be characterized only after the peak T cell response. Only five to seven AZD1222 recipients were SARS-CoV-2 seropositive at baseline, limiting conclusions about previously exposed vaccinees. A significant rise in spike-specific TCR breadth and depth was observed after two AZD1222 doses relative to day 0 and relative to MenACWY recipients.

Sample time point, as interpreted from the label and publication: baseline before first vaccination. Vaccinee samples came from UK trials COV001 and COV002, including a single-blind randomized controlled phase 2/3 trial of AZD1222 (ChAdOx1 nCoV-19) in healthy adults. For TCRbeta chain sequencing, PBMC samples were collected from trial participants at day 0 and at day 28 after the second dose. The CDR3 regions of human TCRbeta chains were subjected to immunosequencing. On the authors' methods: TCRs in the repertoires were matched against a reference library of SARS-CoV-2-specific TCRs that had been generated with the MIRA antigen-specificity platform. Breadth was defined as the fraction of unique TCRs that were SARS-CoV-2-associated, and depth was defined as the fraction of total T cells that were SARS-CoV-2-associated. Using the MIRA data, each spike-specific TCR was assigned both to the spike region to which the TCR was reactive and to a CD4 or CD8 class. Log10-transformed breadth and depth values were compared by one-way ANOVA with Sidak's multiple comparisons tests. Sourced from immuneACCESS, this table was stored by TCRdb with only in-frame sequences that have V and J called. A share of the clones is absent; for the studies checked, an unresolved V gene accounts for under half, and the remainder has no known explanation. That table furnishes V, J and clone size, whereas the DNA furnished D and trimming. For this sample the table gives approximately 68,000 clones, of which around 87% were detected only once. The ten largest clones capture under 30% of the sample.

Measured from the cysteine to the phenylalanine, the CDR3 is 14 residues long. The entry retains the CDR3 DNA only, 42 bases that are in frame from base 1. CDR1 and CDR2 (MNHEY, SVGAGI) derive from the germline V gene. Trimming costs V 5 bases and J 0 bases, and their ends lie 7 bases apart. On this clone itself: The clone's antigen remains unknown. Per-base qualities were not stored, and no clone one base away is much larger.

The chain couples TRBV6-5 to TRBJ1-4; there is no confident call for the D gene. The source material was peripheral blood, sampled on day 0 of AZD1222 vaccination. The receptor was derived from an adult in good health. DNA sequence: TGTGCCAGCAGTCGGCAAGCAACTAATGAAAAACTGTTTTTT. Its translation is CASSRQATNEKLFF.